Each of the 5 T cell receptor beta chains below was sequenced from the same sample in a study of regulatory T cells in long-lasting Graves disease. As to time point: newly diagnosed GD, antithyroid drugs for less than 3 months. Extracted RNA from PBMCs served as the source of the TCR library. Combining iRepertoire HTBI primers with Arm-PCR of CDR3 regions, the authors built TCR beta libraries. TCRdb itself ran the multiplex PCR reads through MiXCR, one entry per CDR3 protein. The sample shows about 560,000 distinct CDR3 sequences, 16% of them seen only once. Another study also made use of these data, one on T cells in Graves' hyperthyroidism and ophthalmopathy.

The specimen was peripheral blood mononuclear cells (PBMCs), collected at new diagnosis, from a patient treated with antithyroid drugs. These receptors were taken from a man aged 18 to 35 with Graves disease.

This clonotype was counted ten times or more. The J gene is TRBJ2-3, the V gene TRBV28; D gene unclear. Trimming cost V 4 bases and J 4 bases, with 12 bases left between them. The germline V gene encodes CDR1 MDHEN and CDR2 SYDVKM. This CDR3 has 14 residues. In nucleotides, the CDR3 is TGTGCCAGCAGTTCCCCGTGGTCCGCAGATACGCAGTATTTT. Encoded protein: CASSSPWSADTQYF.

This clonotype was recorded at least ten times. This chain connects TRBV30 to TRBJ1-1, with 8 bases aligning to TRBD1. CDR1 and CDR2 (germline): GTSNPN, SVGIG (reference sequence). CDR3 length: 12 residues. V was pared by 8 bases and J by 0 bases, with 2 bases of the junction left unmatched. CDR3 coding DNA: TGTGCCCAGGACAGGGTGAACACTGAAGCTTTCTTT. This sequence encodes CAQDRVNTEAFF. The whole variable domain, remainder taken from reference TRBV30 and TRBJ1-1, is SQTIHQWPATLVQPVGSPLSLECTVEGTSNPNLYWYRQAAGRGLQLLFYSVGIGQISSEVPQNLSASRPQDRQFILSSKKLLLSDSGFYLCAQDRVNTEAFFGQGTRLTVV.

At least ten counts were recorded for this clonotype. This chain joins TRBV30 and TRBJ1-2, with D unclear. Trimming cost V 4 bases and J 8 bases, with 14 bases left between them. Germline CDR1 is GTSNPN and CDR2 is SVGIG (reference sequence). The CDR3 contains 12 residues. CDR3: CAWKYLEGGYTF. The DNA for the CDR3 is TGTGCCTGGAAGTACCTGGAGGGAGGCTACACCTTC.

This clonotype was observed many times. The V call is TRBV28, the J call TRBJ2-1, with D possibly matching TRBD2 (6 bases). The length of the CDR3 is 13 residues. The germline CDR1 and CDR2 sequences are MDHEN and SYDVKM. The V end lost 7 bases, the J end lost 5 bases, and 12 bases lay between the germline ends. This CDR3 is CASTTTRNNEQFF. CDR3 nucleotide sequence: TGTGCCAGCACCACGACTAGGAACAATGAGCAGTTCTTC.

This clonotype was counted ten times or more. The chain uses TRBV11-2 and TRBJ2-7, with 9 bases fitting TRBD2. The junction had 12 bases not matched to a gene; V was cut back by 3 bases and J by 6 bases. Germline V gene data show CDR1 as SGHAT and CDR2 as FQNNGV. The CDR3 extends over 16 amino acids. The chain's CDR3 is CASSFIVSGSSLEQYF. The CDR3 coding sequence is TGTGCCAGCAGCTTTATCGTTAGCGGGAGCTCTCTCGAGCAGTACTTC.